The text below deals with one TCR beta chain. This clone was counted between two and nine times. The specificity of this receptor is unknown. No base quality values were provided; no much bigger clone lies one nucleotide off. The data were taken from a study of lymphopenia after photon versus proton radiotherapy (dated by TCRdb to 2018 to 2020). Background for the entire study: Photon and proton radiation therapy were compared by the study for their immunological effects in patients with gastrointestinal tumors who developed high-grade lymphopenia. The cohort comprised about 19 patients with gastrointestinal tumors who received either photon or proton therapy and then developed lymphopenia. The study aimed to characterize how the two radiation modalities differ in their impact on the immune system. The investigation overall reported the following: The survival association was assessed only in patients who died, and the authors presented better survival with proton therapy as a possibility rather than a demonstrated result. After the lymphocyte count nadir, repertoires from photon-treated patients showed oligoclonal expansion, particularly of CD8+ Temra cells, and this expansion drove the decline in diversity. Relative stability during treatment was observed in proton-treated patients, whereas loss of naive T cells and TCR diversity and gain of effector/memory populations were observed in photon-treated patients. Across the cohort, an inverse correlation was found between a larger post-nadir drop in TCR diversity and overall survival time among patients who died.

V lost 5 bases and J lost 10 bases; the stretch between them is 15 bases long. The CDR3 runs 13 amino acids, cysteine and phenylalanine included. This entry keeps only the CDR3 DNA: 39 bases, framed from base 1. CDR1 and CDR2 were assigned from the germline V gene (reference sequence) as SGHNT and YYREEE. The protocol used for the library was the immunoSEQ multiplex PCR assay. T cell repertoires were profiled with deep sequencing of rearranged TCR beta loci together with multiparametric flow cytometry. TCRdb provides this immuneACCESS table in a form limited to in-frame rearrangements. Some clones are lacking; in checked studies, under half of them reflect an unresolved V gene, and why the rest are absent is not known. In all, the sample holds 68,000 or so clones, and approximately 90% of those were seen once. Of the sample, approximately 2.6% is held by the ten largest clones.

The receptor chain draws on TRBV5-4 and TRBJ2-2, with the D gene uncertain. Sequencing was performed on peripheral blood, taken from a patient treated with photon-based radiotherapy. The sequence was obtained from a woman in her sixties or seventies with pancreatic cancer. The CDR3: CASREEEKAELFF. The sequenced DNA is TGTGCCAGCAGGGAAGAGGAAAAAGCGGAGCTGTTTTTT.